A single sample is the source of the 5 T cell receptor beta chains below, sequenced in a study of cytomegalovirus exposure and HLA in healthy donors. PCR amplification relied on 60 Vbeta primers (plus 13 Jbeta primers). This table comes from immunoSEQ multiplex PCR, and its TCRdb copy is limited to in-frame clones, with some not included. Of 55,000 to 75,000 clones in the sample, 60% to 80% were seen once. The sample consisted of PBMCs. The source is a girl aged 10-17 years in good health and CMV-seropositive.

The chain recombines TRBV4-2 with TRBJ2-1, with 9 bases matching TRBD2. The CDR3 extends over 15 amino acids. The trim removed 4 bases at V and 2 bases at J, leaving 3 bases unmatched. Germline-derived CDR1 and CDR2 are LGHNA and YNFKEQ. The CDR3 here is CASSLRGGAYNEQFF. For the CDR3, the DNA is TGTGCCAGCAGCCTCCGCGGGGGGGCCTACAATGAGCAGTTCTTC.

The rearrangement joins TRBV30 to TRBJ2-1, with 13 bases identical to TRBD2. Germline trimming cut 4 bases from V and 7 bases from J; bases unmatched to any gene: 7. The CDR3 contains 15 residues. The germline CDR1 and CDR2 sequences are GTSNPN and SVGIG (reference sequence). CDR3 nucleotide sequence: TGTGCCTGGATACCCGGGACTAGCGGGATGAATGAGCAGTTCTTC. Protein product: CAWIPGTSGMNEQFF.

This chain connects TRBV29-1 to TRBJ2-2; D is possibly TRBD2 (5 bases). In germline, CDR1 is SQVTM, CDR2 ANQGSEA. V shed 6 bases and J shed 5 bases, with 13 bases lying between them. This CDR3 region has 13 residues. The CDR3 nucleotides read TGCAGCGTGGCAGTTGCGGGTACCGGGGAGCTGTTTTTT. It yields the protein CSVAVAGTGELFF.

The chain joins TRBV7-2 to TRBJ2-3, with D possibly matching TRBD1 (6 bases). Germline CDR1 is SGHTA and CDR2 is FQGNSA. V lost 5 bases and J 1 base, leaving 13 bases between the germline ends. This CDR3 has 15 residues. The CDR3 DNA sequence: TGTGCCAGCAGCCTCGACAGGCGAGGCACAGATACGCAGTATTTT. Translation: CASSLDRRGTDTQYF.

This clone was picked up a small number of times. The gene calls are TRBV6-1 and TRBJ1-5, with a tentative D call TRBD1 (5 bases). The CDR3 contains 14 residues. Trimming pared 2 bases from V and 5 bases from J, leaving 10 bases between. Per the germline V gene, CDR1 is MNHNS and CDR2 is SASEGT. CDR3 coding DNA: TGTGCCAGCAGTGAACAATGGGGGGATCAGCCCCAGCATTTT. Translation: CASSEQWGDQPQHF.